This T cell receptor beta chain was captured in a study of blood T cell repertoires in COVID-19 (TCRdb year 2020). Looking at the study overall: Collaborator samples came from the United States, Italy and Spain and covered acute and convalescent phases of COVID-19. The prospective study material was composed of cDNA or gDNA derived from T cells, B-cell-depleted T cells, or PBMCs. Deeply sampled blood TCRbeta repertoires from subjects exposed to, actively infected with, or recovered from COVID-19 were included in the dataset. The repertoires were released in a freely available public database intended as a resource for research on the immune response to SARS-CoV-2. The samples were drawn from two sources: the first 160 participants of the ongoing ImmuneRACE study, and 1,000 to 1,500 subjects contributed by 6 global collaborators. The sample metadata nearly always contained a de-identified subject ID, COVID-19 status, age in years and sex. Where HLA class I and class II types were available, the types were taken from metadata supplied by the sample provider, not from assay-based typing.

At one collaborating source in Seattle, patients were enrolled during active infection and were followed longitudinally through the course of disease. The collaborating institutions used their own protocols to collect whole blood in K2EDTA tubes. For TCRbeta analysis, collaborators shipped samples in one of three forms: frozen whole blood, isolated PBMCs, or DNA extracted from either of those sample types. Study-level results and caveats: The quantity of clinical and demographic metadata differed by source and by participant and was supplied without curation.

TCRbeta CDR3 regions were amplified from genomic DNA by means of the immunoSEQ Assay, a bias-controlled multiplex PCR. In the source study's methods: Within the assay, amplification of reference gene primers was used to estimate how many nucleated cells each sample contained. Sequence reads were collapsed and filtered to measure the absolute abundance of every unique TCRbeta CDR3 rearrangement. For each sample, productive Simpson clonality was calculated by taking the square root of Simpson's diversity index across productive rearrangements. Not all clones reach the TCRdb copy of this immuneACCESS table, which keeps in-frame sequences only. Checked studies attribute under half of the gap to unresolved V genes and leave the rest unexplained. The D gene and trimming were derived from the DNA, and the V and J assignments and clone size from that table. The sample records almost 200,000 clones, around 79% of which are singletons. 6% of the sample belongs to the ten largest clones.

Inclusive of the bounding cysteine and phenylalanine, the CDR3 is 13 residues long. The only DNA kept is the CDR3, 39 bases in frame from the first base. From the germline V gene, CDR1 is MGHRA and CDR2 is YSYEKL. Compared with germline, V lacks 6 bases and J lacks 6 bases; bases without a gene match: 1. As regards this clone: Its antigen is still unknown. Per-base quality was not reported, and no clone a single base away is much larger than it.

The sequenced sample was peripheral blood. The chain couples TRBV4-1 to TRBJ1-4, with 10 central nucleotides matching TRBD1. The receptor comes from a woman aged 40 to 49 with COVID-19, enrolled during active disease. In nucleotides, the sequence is TGCGCCAGCAGAGGGACAGGGGATGAAAAACTGTTTTTT. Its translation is CASRGTGDEKLFF.